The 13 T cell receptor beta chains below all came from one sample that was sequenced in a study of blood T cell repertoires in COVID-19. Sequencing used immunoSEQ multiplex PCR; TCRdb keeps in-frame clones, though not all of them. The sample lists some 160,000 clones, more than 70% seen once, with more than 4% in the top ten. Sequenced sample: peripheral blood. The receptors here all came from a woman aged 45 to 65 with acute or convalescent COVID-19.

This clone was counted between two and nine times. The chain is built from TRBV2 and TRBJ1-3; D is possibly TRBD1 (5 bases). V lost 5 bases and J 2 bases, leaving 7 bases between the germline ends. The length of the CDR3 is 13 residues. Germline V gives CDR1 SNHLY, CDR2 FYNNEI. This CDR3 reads CASSSGAGNTIYF. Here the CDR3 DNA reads TGTGCCAGCAGTTCGGGGGCTGGAAACACCATATATTTT.

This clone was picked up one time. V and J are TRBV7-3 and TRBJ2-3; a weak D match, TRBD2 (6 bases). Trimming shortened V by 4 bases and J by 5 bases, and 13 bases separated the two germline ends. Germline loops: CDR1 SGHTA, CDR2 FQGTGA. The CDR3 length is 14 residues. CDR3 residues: CASSWRGGEDTQYF. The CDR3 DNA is TGTGCCAGCAGCTGGAGGGGCGGGGAAGATACGCAGTATTTT.

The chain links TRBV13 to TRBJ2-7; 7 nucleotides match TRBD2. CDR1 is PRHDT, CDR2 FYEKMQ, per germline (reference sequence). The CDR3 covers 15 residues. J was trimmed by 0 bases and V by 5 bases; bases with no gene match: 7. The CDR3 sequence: CASSPSRGYSYEQYF. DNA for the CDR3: TGTGCCAGCAGCCCCTCGCGGGGGTACTCCTACGAGCAGTACTTC.

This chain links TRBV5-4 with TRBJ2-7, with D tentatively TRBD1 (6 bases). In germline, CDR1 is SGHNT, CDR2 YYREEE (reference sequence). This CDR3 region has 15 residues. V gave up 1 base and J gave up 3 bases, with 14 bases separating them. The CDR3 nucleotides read TGTGCCAGCAGCTTGTCGACAGGCCTCTTCTACGAGCAGTACTTC. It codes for CASSLSTGLFYEQYF. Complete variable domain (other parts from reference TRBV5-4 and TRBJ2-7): ETGVTQSPTHLIKTRGQQVTLRCSSQSGHNTVSWYQQALGQGPQFIFQYYREEENGRGNFPPRFSGLQFPNYSSELNVNALELDDSALYLCASSLSTGLFYEQYFGPGTRLTVT.

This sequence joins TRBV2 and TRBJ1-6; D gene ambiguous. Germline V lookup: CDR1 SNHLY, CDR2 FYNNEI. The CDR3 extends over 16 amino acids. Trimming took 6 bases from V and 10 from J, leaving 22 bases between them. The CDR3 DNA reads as TGTGCCAGCAGCCTCGAGGCGGGCAGGAATGAATCACCCCTCCACTTT. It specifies CASSLEAGRNESPLHF.

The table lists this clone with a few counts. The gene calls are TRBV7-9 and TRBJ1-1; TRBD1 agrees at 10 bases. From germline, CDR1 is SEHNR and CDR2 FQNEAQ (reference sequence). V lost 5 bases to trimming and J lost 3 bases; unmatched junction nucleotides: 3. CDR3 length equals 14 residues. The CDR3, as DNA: TGTGCCAGCAGCGCGGACAGGGGGTACACTGAAGCTTTCTTT. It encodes CASSADRGYTEAFF.

The CDR3 is CASSLDGPEALYGYTF. CDR3 nucleotides: TGTGCCAGCAGCTTAGATGGTCCGGAGGCGCTCTATGGCTACACCTTC. J is TRBJ1-2 and V is TRBV11-2; D not certain. Germline V gene lookup returns CDR1 SGHAT and CDR2 FQNNGV. The CDR3 covers 16 residues. V was pared by 0 bases and J by 4 bases, with 15 bases between.

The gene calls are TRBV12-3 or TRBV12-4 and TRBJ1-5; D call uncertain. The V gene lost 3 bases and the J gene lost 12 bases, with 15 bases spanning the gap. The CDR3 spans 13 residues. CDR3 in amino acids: CASSLDEEVHQHF. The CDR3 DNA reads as TGTGCCAGCAGTTTGGATGAGGAAGTCCACCAGCATTTT.

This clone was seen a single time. The CDR3 bases are TGTGCCAGCAGCCCCGGGACAGGTGGTTTTACTAATGAAAAACTGTTTTTT. Its protein product is CASSPGTGGFTNEKLFF. The chain recombines TRBV7-9 with TRBJ1-4; 8 bases fit TRBD1. Germline CDR1 SEHNR, CDR2 FQNEAQ (reference sequence). There are 17 residues in the CDR3. V was pared by 5 bases and J by 2 bases, with 10 bases of the junction left unmatched. Full variable domain (rest looked up from reference TRBV7-9 and TRBJ1-4): DTGVSQNPRHKITKRGQNVTFRCDPISEHNRLYWYRQTLGQGPEFLTYFQNEAQLEKSRLLSDRFSAERPKGSFSTLEIQRTEQGDSAMYLCASSPGTGGFTNEKLFFGSGTQLSVL.

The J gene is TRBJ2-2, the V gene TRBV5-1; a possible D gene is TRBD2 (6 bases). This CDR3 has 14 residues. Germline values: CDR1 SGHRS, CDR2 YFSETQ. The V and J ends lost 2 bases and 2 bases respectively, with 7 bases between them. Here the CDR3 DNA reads TGCGCCAGCAGCTTCGCGGGAAACACCGGGGAGCTGTTTTTT. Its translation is CASSFAGNTGELFF. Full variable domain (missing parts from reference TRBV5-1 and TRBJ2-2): KAGVTQTPRYLIKTRGQQVTLSCSPISGHRSVSWYQQTPGQGLQFLFEYFSETQRNKGNFPGRFSGRQFSNSRSEMNVSTLELGDSALYLCASSFAGNTGELFFGEGSRLTVL.

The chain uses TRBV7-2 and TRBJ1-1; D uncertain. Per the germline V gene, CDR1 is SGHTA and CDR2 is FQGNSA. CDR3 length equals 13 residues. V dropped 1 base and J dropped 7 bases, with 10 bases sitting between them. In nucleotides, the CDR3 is TGTGCCAGCAGCTTAGAAAGACTTTTTGAAGCTTTCTTT. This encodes CASSLERLFEAFF.

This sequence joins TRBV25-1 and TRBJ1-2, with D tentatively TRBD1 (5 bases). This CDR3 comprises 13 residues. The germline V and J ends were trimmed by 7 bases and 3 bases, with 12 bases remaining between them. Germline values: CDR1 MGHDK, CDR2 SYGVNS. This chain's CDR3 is CASTTDSDYGYTF. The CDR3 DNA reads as TGTGCCAGCACTACAGACAGTGACTATGGCTACACCTTC.

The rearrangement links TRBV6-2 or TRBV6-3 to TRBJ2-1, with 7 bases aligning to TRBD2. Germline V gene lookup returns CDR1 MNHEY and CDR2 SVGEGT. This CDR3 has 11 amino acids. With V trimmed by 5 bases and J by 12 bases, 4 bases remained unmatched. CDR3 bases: TGTGCCAGCAGTCCCGGGGAGGGGCAGTTCTTC. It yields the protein CASSPGEGQFF.